This T cell receptor beta chain was obtained from a study of blood T cell repertoires in COVID-19. Per the original data handling: For nucleated cells, counts were estimated from reference gene primer amplification. This table comes from immunoSEQ multiplex PCR, and its TCRdb copy is limited to in-frame clones, with some not included. D and trimming were read from the DNA, whereas the V and J calls and clone size are those reported in that table. The data hold fewer than 300,000 clones, with 81% observed a single time. Sequenced sample: peripheral blood. The source is a woman aged 55-70 years with active or convalescent COVID-19.

Here the CDR3 reads CASRHLQGYNSPLHF. The CDR3 nucleotides are TGTGCCAGCAGGCATTTACAGGGGTATAATTCACCCCTCCACTTT. The chain recombines TRBV11-2 with TRBJ1-6; 7 bases align to TRBD1. Per the germline V gene, CDR1 is SGHAT and CDR2 is FQNNGV. The CDR3 spans 15 residues. Trimming removed 6 bases from V and 4 bases from J; junction bases left unmatched: 6.